The entry below gives a single T cell receptor beta chain sequence along with its context. These data are taken from a study of T-cell memory formation after mild COVID-19. This CDR3 contains 14 residues. The V and J ends lost 1 base and 5 bases respectively, with 9 bases between them. In germline, CDR1 is SGHRS, CDR2 YFSETQ. Libraries for TCRalpha and TCRbeta carried sample barcodes and unique molecular identifiers via 5'RACE. TCRdb called the 5' RACE reads again in MiXCR, with one record for every CDR3 protein. The data contain about 190,000 distinct CDR3 sequences, around 30% of them seen just once; the ten biggest clones take up 9.5% to 12%.

The gene calls are TRBV5-1 and TRBJ1-4; no reliable D call. The sequenced sample consisted of PBMCs or a T cell subset sorted from them (not recorded which). The receptor's source is an adult woman who had mild COVID-19 (a few samples of this study predate the infection). Cell type and time point are not known. DNA of the CDR3: TGCGCCAGCAGCTTGTCCAGGTCGAATGAAAAACTGTTTTTT. It specifies CASSLSRSNEKLFF.